Presented here are 20 T cell receptor beta chains from one specimen sequenced in a study of T-cell memory formation after mild COVID-19. TCRdb itself ran the 5' RACE reads through MiXCR, one entry per CDR3 protein. This sample has 550,000 to 700,000 distinct CDR3 sequences, with 15% to 20% found just once. Sequencing used PBMCs or a T cell subset sorted from them (not recorded which). The source is an adult woman who had mild COVID-19 (a few samples of this study predate the infection). Cell type and time point are not known.

A word on this clonotype: One end of the junction does not line up with germline, which may come from a read error. The V and J genes are TRBV15 and TRBJ1-2; a weak D match, TRBD1 (5 bases). CDR1 and CDR2 (germline): LNHNV, YYDKDF (reference sequence). The CDR3 has 17 amino acids. The CDR3 bases are TGTGCAACCAGCAGAGATCAGGAGGAAGGGGCAGTGAGGGGCTACACCTTC. Its translation is CATSRDQEEGAVRGYTF.

The chain has TRBV3-1 and TRBJ2-2; tentatively, D is TRBD2 (6 bases). This CDR3 contains 13 residues. Germline CDR1 and CDR2: LGHDT and YNNKEL (reference sequence). V was cut by 4 bases and J by 6 bases, with 9 bases left in between. The CDR3: CASSPPSAGELFF. The CDR3 DNA is TGTGCCAGCAGCCCCCCTAGCGCCGGGGAGCTGTTTTTT.

The chain employs TRBV5-1 and TRBJ2-7; 7 nucleotides line up with TRBD2. CDR3 size: 15 residues. CDR1 is SGHRS and CDR2 is YFSETQ in the germline V gene. The V segment lost 0 bases and the J segment 1 base; nucleotides outside the gene matches: 4. CDR3 DNA sequence: TGCGCCAGCAGCTTGGAACGGGGGGTGTCCTACGAGCAGTACTTC. Its translation is CASSLERGVSYEQYF.

This clonotype has at least ten counts. The V call is TRBV20-1, the J call TRBJ2-3, with D maybe TRBD2 (6 bases). The CDR3 spans 15 residues. Trimming left V 7 bases short and J 3 bases short, with 20 bases between. Germline V gives CDR1 DFQATT, CDR2 SNEGSKA (reference sequence). The DNA of the CDR3 is TGCAGTGTCATTGGGGGGAGAAGGAGGACAGATACGCAGTATTTT. Protein: CSVIGGRRRTDTQYF.

In its sample, this clonotype was seen a few times. The chain uses TRBV12-3 or TRBV12-4 and TRBJ2-5; D ambiguous. With 6 bases removed from V and 4 bases from J, the gap between germline ends came to 15 bases. This CDR3 contains 14 residues. As DNA, the CDR3 is TGTGCCAGCAGAGGAACCTGGGAAGGAGAGACCCAGTACTTC. Translating gives CASRGTWEGETQYF.

The chain links TRBV29-1 to TRBJ2-7, with D tentatively TRBD1 or TRBD2 (5 bases each). CDR1 is SQVTM and CDR2 is ANQGSEA in the germline V gene. The CDR3 sequence is 13 residues long. The V and J ends lost 3 bases and 4 bases respectively, with 13 bases between them. The CDR3 region is CSVDQGEGYEQYF. CDR3 in DNA: TGCAGCGTTGACCAGGGCGAGGGGTACGAGCAGTACTTC.

The chain joins TRBV7-9 to TRBJ2-7, with TRBD1 as a possible D gene (5 bases). The germline gives CDR1 SEHNR, CDR2 FQNEAQ (reference sequence). This CDR3 has 14 amino acids. Trimming took 4 bases from V and 3 from J, leaving 13 bases between them. The CDR3 loop reads CASSYDSSYYEQYF. CDR3 DNA: TGTGCCAGCAGCTATGACAGCAGCTACTACGAGCAGTACTTC.

This clonotype has just a few counts. The chain employs TRBV19 and TRBJ1-3; 8 bases are shared with TRBD1. J gave up 0 bases and V 4 bases, and 5 bases lay outside the gene matches. The CDR3 totals 16 residues. Looked up from germline, CDR1 is LNHDA and CDR2 is SQIVND (reference sequence). The DNA for the CDR3 is TGTGCCAGTAGTAGCTGGACAGGGAGCTCTGGAAACACCATATATTTT. Translating gives CASSSWTGSSGNTIYF.

The CDR3 region has the DNA TGTGCCAGCAGCTTAGCGGGGGCGGGCGCTTTCTTT. Protein sequence: CASSLAGAGAFF. V usage is TRBV11-2 and J usage is TRBJ1-1, with D perhaps TRBD1 (6 bases). The CDR3 contains 12 residues. V shed 1 base and J shed 11 bases, with 11 bases lying between them. CDR1 is SGHAT and CDR2 is FQNNGV in the germline V gene.

A single count supports this clonotype. This rearrangement joins TRBV5-1 to TRBJ1-2; D unresolved. There are 15 residues in the CDR3. The V end was cut by 3 bases, the J end by 5 bases, with 17 bases between. In germline, CDR1 is SGHRS, CDR2 YFSETQ. CDR3 DNA sequence: TGCGCCAGCAGCTGGACCCCCGGGGAAGGGTATGGCTACACCTTC. Translated, it gives CASSWTPGEGYGYTF.

Note on this clonotype: One end of the junction is discordant with germline, which a read error may explain. The chain employs TRBV7-9 and TRBJ2-1, with 10 nucleotides matching TRBD2. The CDR3 is 14 residues long. From germline, CDR1 is SEHNR and CDR2 FQNEAQ (reference sequence). The DNA of the CDR3 is TGTGCCAGCAGCTCCCCCCGAGAGCGGGAGGGTTCGCTCTTC. This codes for CASSSPREREGSLF.

The sample holds many counts of this clonotype. The chain carries TRBV5-1 and TRBJ2-3; 9 nucleotides line up with TRBD2. CDR1 is SGHRS and CDR2 is YFSETQ in the germline V gene. V was pared by 6 bases and J by 0 bases, with 2 bases of the junction left unmatched. This CDR3 region has 14 residues. The CDR3 region is CASTREGSTDTQYF. The CDR3 nucleotides are TGCGCCAGCACGCGGGAGGGTAGCACAGATACGCAGTATTTT.

The rearrangement joins TRBV4-2 to TRBJ2-1; no clear D gene. This CDR3 has 20 residues. The germline V and J ends were trimmed by 0 bases and 6 bases, with 27 bases remaining between them. Germline values: CDR1 LGHNA, CDR2 YNFKEQ. The CDR3: CASSQDYFLAGFTLRNEQFF. As DNA, the CDR3 is TGTGCCAGCAGCCAAGACTATTTTCTGGCTGGTTTTACGCTCCGCAATGAGCAGTTCTTC.

This clonotype was counted at least ten times. The chain couples TRBV7-2 to TRBJ2-4; 9 nucleotides match TRBD2. The germline gives CDR1 SGHTA, CDR2 FQGNSA. V was pared by 5 bases and J by 7 bases, with 6 bases of the junction left unmatched. CDR3 length: 14 residues. Here the CDR3 reads CASSPLAGVNIQYF. The DNA for the CDR3 is TGTGCCAGCAGCCCTTTAGCGGGAGTCAACATTCAGTACTTC.

The rearrangement links TRBV20-1 to TRBJ1-2; D is uncertain. Germline V lookup: CDR1 DFQATT, CDR2 SNEGSKA (reference sequence). This CDR3 has 13 amino acids. Deletions cut 0 bases from V and 2 bases from J, with 7 bases between. DNA for the CDR3: TGCAGTGCTAGAGATTTGCCCAACTATGGCTACACCTTC. This encodes CSARDLPNYGYTF.

The chain is built from TRBV12-3 or TRBV12-4 and TRBJ2-3; TRBD2 matches at 8 bases. This CDR3 comprises 17 residues. The V segment lost 5 bases and the J segment 0 bases; nucleotides outside the gene matches: 10. The CDR3 DNA sequence: TGTGCCAGCAGTGACCCGGAAATAGCGGGGAGCACAGATACGCAGTATTTT. Amino acids: CASSDPEIAGSTDTQYF.

The rearrangement uses TRBV7-6 and TRBJ2-2; weak D call: TRBD1 (5 bases). Trimming shortened V by 8 bases and J by 3 bases, and 13 bases separated the two germline ends. The CDR3 loop spans 14 amino acids. Germline values: CDR1 SGHVS, CDR2 FNYEAQ. The CDR3 nucleotides are TGTGCCAGCCGTACTACAGGAGACACCGGGGAGCTGTTTTTT. Its translation: CASRTTGDTGELFF.

The chain links TRBV4-1 to TRBJ1-2, with 7 nucleotides matching TRBD1. The CDR3 has 17 amino acids. The germline V gene encodes CDR1 MGHRA and CDR2 YSYEKL. Losses at the gene ends were 1 base for V and 4 bases for J; bases not matched to a gene: 12. CDR3 bases: TGCGCCAGCAGCCAAGGGCCGAGACAGGGTAAGGGCTATGGCTACACCTTC. This sequence encodes CASSQGPRQGKGYGYTF.

This clonotype was seen a handful of times. The rearrangement joins TRBV4-2 to TRBJ1-2; a weak D match, TRBD1 (6 bases). The CDR3 totals 15 residues. V lost 2 bases and J lost 8, with 18 bases in between. Per the germline V gene, CDR1 is LGHNA and CDR2 is YNFKEQ. CDR3 amino acids: CASSQRGQGMRGYTF. The CDR3, as DNA: TGTGCCAGCAGCCAAAGAGGGCAGGGGATGAGAGGCTACACCTTC.

The V and J genes are TRBV4-1 and TRBJ2-5; the match to TRBD1 covers 7 bases. CDR1 is MGHRA, CDR2 YSYEKL, per germline. After removal of 3 bases from V and 5 bases from J, the junction contained 9 bases not matched to a gene. The CDR3 length is 15 residues. The CDR3 spells CASSHRQGLGETQYF. The CDR3 DNA reads as TGCGCCAGCAGCCACCGACAGGGCCTTGGGGAGACCCAGTACTTC.